This T cell receptor (beta chain) was sequenced during a study of blood T cell repertoires in COVID-19. Whole-study context: Whether acute or convalescent, the COVID-19 samples came from the United States, Italy and Spain.

Original processing notes: Reference gene primers were amplified, and this amplification served to estimate nucleated cell counts. Here immunoSEQ multiplex PCR was the method, and the copy in TCRdb shows in-frame clones only, minus some. The V and J calls and clone size were taken over from that table, and D and trimming were inferred from the DNA. The sample has more than 200,000 clones, 65% to 90% seen once. CDR1 and CDR2 from the germline V gene are MNHEY and SMNVEV (reference sequence). The CDR3 loop spans 16 amino acids. V shed 4 bases and J 4 bases; nucleotides not matched to a gene: 12. This sequence joins TRBV27 and TRBJ1-1; 7 bases line up with TRBD1. Sequencing input: PBMCs or T cells enriched from blood (not recorded which). This TCR derives from a man aged 35-49 years who had recovered from COVID-19. CDR3 in amino acids: CASSYPPIDRATEAFF. CDR3 DNA: TGTGCCAGCAGTTACCCACCCATTGACAGGGCCACTGAAGCTTTCTTT.